The rows below give T cell receptor beta chains drawn from one sample of a study of beta chain features in type 1 diabetes. Libraries were prepared by immunoSEQ multiplex PCR; TCRdb keeps only in-frame clonotypes and omits some of them. The repertoire holds 150,000 to 180,000 clones, with 10% as singletons. The sequencing sample was made of central memory CD4+ T cells from blood. The receptor source for this set is a man aged 30-40 years with type 1 diabetes. Each CDR3 is given with its conserved first and last residue. The D gene is left open where the match is weak. Size tells how often a clone was seen (once, few, many) or the class of an expanded clone, and some rows leave it out.

V gene	CDR3 length	clone size	D gene	J gene	CDR3 protein	CDR3 DNA
TRBV21-1	13	few	-	TRBJ2-7	CASSKGTGVEQYF	TGTGCCAGCAGCAAGGGGACAGGGGTCGAGCAGTACTTC
TRBV7-3	15	-	TRBD2	TRBJ2-3	CASSLSLAGVDTQYF	TGTGCCAGCAGCTTAAGCCTAGCGGGAGTAGATACGCAGTATTTT
TRBV30	13	-	-	TRBJ2-2	CAWGPDFYGELFF	TGTGCCTGGGGACCGGACTTCTACGGGGAGCTGTTTTTT
TRBV27	16	-	TRBD1	TRBJ1-1	CASSLLGTGLNTEAFF	TGTGCCAGCAGTTTACTCGGGACAGGATTGAACACTGAAGCTTTCTTT
TRBV29-1	13	-	-	TRBJ2-3	CSVDRGKRDTQYF	TGCAGCGTTGACAGGGGTAAGAGAGATACGCAGTATTTT
TRBV5-1	16	few	-	TRBJ2-3	CASSLTSGSWGDTQYF	TGCGCCAGCAGCTTAACAAGCGGGTCGTGGGGAGATACGCAGTATTTT
TRBV18	15	few	-	TRBJ2-1	CASSPFEHLDNEQFF	TGTGCCAGCTCACCATTCGAACACCTTGACAATGAGCAGTTCTTC
TRBV9	15	-	-	TRBJ2-5	CASSVGEDKQETQYF	TGTGCCAGCAGCGTAGGAGAGGATAAACAAGAGACCCAGTACTTC
TRBV5-1	17	few	-	TRBJ2-2	CASSSDSRGSGTGELFF	TGCGCCAGCAGCTCAGATTCCAGGGGATCCGGCACCGGGGAGCTGTTTTTT
TRBV6-6	13	few	-	TRBJ2-7	CASSYKGVDEQYF	TGTGCCAGCAGTTACAAGGGGGTGGACGAGCAGTACTTC
TRBV7-3	13	-	-	TRBJ1-1	CASSNQGNTEAFF	TGTGCCAGCAGCAATCAGGGGAACACTGAAGCTTTCTTT
TRBV28	14	-	-	TRBJ1-1	CASSSPGRGTEAFF	TGTGCCAGCAGTAGTCCAGGGAGGGGTACTGAAGCTTTCTTT
TRBV2	15	few	TRBD2	TRBJ2-1	CASSLERDSYNEQFF	TGTGCCAGCAGTCTCGAGCGGGATAGCTACAATGAGCAGTTCTTC
TRBV2	16	-	-	TRBJ2-7	CASSEQGAGRAYEQYF	TGTGCCAGCAGTGAGCAAGGGGCGGGAAGGGCCTACGAGCAGTACTTC
TRBV7-9	16	-	TRBD2	TRBJ2-1	CASSLASGLAEGEQFF	TGTGCCAGCAGCTTAGCCTCGGGACTAGCGGAGGGGGAGCAGTTCTTC
TRBV19	14	-	-	TRBJ1-1	CASSIMGLGTEAFF	TGTGCCAGTAGTATAATGGGGCTTGGCACTGAAGCTTTCTTT
TRBV16	11	few	-	TRBJ1-2	CASSPTAGYTF	TGTGCCAGCAGCCCGACAGCTGGCTACACCTTC
TRBV5-1	14	few	TRBD1	TRBJ1-2	CASSFGQGDYGYTF	TGCGCCAGCAGCTTCGGACAGGGGGACTATGGCTACACCTTC
TRBV9	14	-	-	TRBJ2-7	CASSVATFSYEQYF	TGTGCCAGCAGCGTAGCTACGTTCTCCTACGAGCAGTACTTC
TRBV7-2	14	many	TRBD2	TRBJ2-5	CASSLTGGQETQYF	TGTGCCAGCAGCTTAACCGGGGGGCAAGAGACCCAGTACTTC
TRBV7-2	14	-	TRBD1	TRBJ1-2	CASSFGQGNYGYTF	TGTGCCAGCAGCTTTGGACAGGGAAACTATGGCTACACCTTC
TRBV16	15	-	-	TRBJ2-7	CASSQSVAALHEQYF	TGTGCCAGCAGCCAATCCGTGGCCGCTCTTCACGAGCAGTACTTC
TRBV7-9	15	few	-	TRBJ1-4	CASSWPTGRYEKLFF	TGTGCCAGCAGCTGGCCTACAGGGCGCTATGAAAAACTGTTTTTT
TRBV6-6	12	few	-	TRBJ1-5	CASKGVNQPQHF	TGTGCCAGCAAAGGGGTGAATCAGCCCCAGCATTTT
TRBV28	15	few	TRBD2	TRBJ2-2	CASQSPSGSSGELFF	TGTGCCAGTCAGTCCCCTAGCGGGAGTTCCGGGGAGCTGTTTTTT
TRBV7-8	13	-	TRBD2	TRBJ2-1	CASSTRLAGGPIF	TGTGCCAGCAGCACCCGACTAGCGGGAGGCCCGATCTTC
TRBV7-2	16	few	-	TRBJ2-2	CASRNGRADTTGELFF	TGTGCCAGCAGAAATGGCAGGGCGGATACCACCGGGGAGCTGTTTTTT
TRBV9	14	many	TRBD2	TRBJ2-1	CASSVGAGENEQFF	TGTGCCAGCAGCGTAGGAGCGGGAGAGAATGAGCAGTTCTTC
TRBV28	14	few	-	TRBJ2-3	CASWGLLNTDTQYF	TGTGCCAGCTGGGGACTCCTCAACACAGATACGCAGTATTTT
TRBV7-6	16	-	TRBD2	TRBJ2-5	CASSLGTSGSQETQYF	TGTGCCAGCAGCTTAGGGACTAGCGGGTCTCAAGAGACCCAGTACTTC
TRBV7-8	15	few	TRBD1	TRBJ2-7	CASSLFGTGGYEQYF	TGTGCCAGCAGCTTATTCGGGACAGGGGGATACGAGCAGTACTTC
TRBV7-9	15	-	TRBD1	TRBJ2-7	CASSRQGSAAYEQYF	TGTGCCAGCAGCCGACAGGGAAGCGCGGCCTACGAGCAGTACTTC
TRBV7-9	13	few	-	TRBJ1-2	CASSLTAGEGYTF	TGTGCCAGCAGCTTAACGGCAGGGGAAGGCTACACCTTC
TRBV7-2	15	few	TRBD2	TRBJ2-1	CASNFVAGRNNEQFF	TGTGCCAGCAACTTCGTAGCGGGCCGGAATAATGAGCAGTTCTTC
TRBV5-1	16	-	-	TRBJ1-4	CASSLASRQQPGKLFF	TGCGCCAGCAGCTTGGCCTCTAGGCAGCAACCTGGAAAACTGTTTTTT
TRBV7-9	14	few	-	TRBJ1-2	CASSLGRQMDGYTF	TGTGCCAGCAGCTTAGGCAGGCAGATGGATGGCTACACCTTC
TRBV4-2	14	few	-	TRBJ1-2	CASSQDPGSYGYTF	TGTGCCAGCAGCCAAGATCCCGGGAGCTATGGCTACACCTTC
TRBV27	14	-	TRBD2	TRBJ2-5	CASSMRLAEETQYF	TGTGCCAGCAGTATGAGACTAGCGGAAGAGACCCAGTACTTC
TRBV28	12	-	-	TRBJ2-7	CASSLRAGRPYF	TGTGCCAGCAGTTTACGGGCGGGGAGGCCGTACTTC
TRBV2	15	-	TRBD1	TRBJ1-4	CASSDQGTGAEKLFF	TGTGCCAGCAGTGACCAAGGGACAGGGGCTGAAAAACTGTTTTTT
TRBV7-9	14	-	-	TRBJ1-5	CASSRQPNNQPQHF	TGTGCCAGCAGCCGACAGCCCAACAATCAGCCCCAGCATTTT
TRBV18	14	few	-	TRBJ2-7	CASTLLRGTHEQYF	TGTGCCAGTACCCTATTACGAGGGACTCACGAGCAGTACTTC
TRBV7-9	14	few	TRBD2	TRBJ2-3	CASSSSGSTDTQYF	TGTGCCAGCAGCTCTAGCGGGAGCACAGATACGCAGTATTTT
TRBV30	11	-	-	TRBJ1-4	CAWSGGDKLFF	TGTGCCTGGAGTGGGGGGGACAAACTGTTTTTT
TRBV11-2	15	few	-	TRBJ1-3	CASSERTAGGNTIYF	TGTGCCAGCAGCGAGCGGACAGCCGGAGGAAACACCATATATTTT